A selection of T cell receptor beta chains follows, all from one sample in a study of blood T cell repertoires in COVID-19. The repertoire was sequenced with immunoSEQ multiplex PCR; TCRdb's copy has only in-frame clones and lacks some. The sample yields more than 10,000 clones, 75% to 85% seen once. The sample taken for sequencing was peripheral blood. These receptors were collected from a human donor in a cohort sampled during active COVID-19. Both conserved end residues are part of each CDR3. A D gene is named only where the DNA matches it firmly. The size entry is marked missing in some rows and otherwise reads once, few, many or a size class.

d_gene | abundance | j_gene | v_gene | CDR3nt | CDR3aa
TRBD2 | once | TRBJ2-5 | TRBV5-1 | TGCGCCAGCAGCTTGGGACTAGCGGGGGGCTCACAAGAGACCCAGTACTTC | CASSLGLAGGSQETQYF
TRBD1 | - | TRBJ2-7 | TRBV29-1 | TGCAGCGTTGGGCAGGGGGCTTACGAGCAGTACTTC | CSVGQGAYEQYF
- | - | TRBJ1-5 | TRBV19 | TGTGCCAGTAGTGTTACAGGGAAGAATCAGCCCCAGCATTTT | CASSVTGKNQPQHF
TRBD1 | - | TRBJ2-1 | TRBV9 | TGTGCCAGCAGCACTACAGGGGGCGCGTCGAATGAGCAGTTCTTC | CASSTTGGASNEQFF
TRBD1 | - | TRBJ1-1 | TRBV18 | TGTGCCAGCTCACCTCAGGGGGAGAACACTGAAGCTTTCTTT | CASSPQGENTEAFF
- | - | TRBJ1-6 | TRBV12-3/TRBV12-4 | TGTGCCAGCAGGGGAGACTACAATTCACCCCTCCACTTT | CASRGDYNSPLHF
- | - | TRBJ1-1 | TRBV13 | TGTGCCAGCAGCTTAGGAGGAGGGAACACTGAAGCTTTCTTT | CASSLGGGNTEAFF
TRBD1 | - | TRBJ1-5 | TRBV19 | TGTGCCAGTAGTGCCCGACAGGGTAGCAATCAGCCCCAGCATTTT | CASSARQGSNQPQHF
TRBD1 | - | TRBJ2-7 | TRBV6-2/TRBV6-3 | TGTGCCAGCAGCGGTCCCGGGACAGGGTGGTACGAGCAGTACTTC | CASSGPGTGWYEQYF
- | - | TRBJ1-2 | TRBV7-2 | TGTGCCAGCAGCTTAGTTCTAGCGCGGGGGACCTATGGCTACACCTTC | CASSLVLARGTYGYTF
- | - | TRBJ2-7 | TRBV5-1 | TGCGCCAGCAGCCAACAGGGGGGGTTCGACGAGCAGTACTTC | CASSQQGGFDEQYF
TRBD2 | - | TRBJ2-3 | TRBV3-1/TRBV3-2 | TGTGCCAGCAGCCCGGAGCGGGGGACAGATACGCAGTATTTT | CASSPERGTDTQYF
- | - | TRBJ2-7 | TRBV4-1 | TGCGCCAGCAGCCAAGATAGGCACAAACTACCTACGTTGGAGCAGTACTTC | CASSQDRHKLPTLEQYF
- | - | TRBJ1-1 | TRBV3-1/TRBV3-2 | TGTGCCAGCAGCCAAGATAACAGGAACACTGAAGCTTTCTTT | CASSQDNRNTEAFF
- | - | TRBJ2-7 | TRBV18 | TGTGCCAGCTCACTAGGGGGAGTGGACTACGAGCAGTACTTC | CASSLGGVDYEQYF
TRBD2 | - | TRBJ2-7 | TRBV29-1 | TGCAGCGTTGATAATAGCGGGTACGAGCAGTACTTC | CSVDNSGYEQYF
TRBD1 | - | TRBJ2-5 | TRBV5-4 | TGTGCCAGCAGCTGGACAGGTAACCAAGAGACCCAGTACTTC | CASSWTGNQETQYF
- | - | TRBJ1-6 | TRBV7-9 | TGTGCCAGCAGCTTACATAGTGCGGGTTCACCCCTCCACTTT | CASSLHSAGSPLHF
- | - | TRBJ1-1 | TRBV12-3/TRBV12-4 | TGTGCCAGCAGGGCGACAGGAAACACTGAAGCTTTCTTT | CASRATGNTEAFF